These 26 T cell receptor beta chains originate from one sample sequenced in a study of blood T cell repertoires in COVID-19. The repertoire was sequenced with immunoSEQ multiplex PCR; TCRdb's copy has only in-frame clones and lacks some. The sample lists approximately 280,000 clones, 89% occurring once. The source material was peripheral blood. The receptors derive from a woman aged 55 to 70 with acute or convalescent COVID-19.

This clone was seen just once. The rearrangement uses TRBV7-9 and TRBJ2-5, with a weak D call TRBD2 (5 bases). Between the trimmed V and J ends, which lost 7 bases and 3 bases, there was a span of 15 bases. Per germline, CDR1 SEHNR and CDR2 FQNEAQ (reference sequence). The CDR3 has 14 residues. The CDR3 DNA reads TGTGCCAGCACGCTCCGCCCGGGAAAAGAGACCCAGTACTTC. This translates into CASTLRPGKETQYF.

This clone appeared once. The gene calls are TRBV29-1 and TRBJ2-2; 7 bases are shared with TRBD1. CDR3 length: 14 amino acids. Germline lookup yields CDR1 SQVTM and CDR2 ANQGSEA. V lost 6 bases to trimming and J lost 2 bases; unmatched junction nucleotides: 6. For the CDR3, the DNA is TGCAGCGTGCCGACAGGGAGAAACACCGGGGAGCTGTTTTTT. The encoded protein is CSVPTGRNTGELFF.

The V call is TRBV21-1, the J call TRBJ1-6; the D call of TRBD1 is as the table states it, not checked on the DNA. TRBV21-1 is termed a pseudogene. The CDR3 has 15 amino acids. The CDR3 protein is CASSPSTGSDSPLHF. CDR3 sequence (DNA): TGTGCCAGCAGCCCGTCAACAGGGAGTGATTCACCCCTCCACTTT.

The rearrangement links TRBV18 to TRBJ2-3; TRBD2 might be the D (5 bases). This CDR3 contains 12 residues. CDR1 and CDR2 from the germline V gene are KGHSH and LQKENI. Trimming took 2 bases from V and 6 from J, leaving 6 bases between them. CDR3 coding DNA: TGTGCCAGCTCACCAGAGGGTGATACGCAGTATTTT. Translated, it gives CASSPEGDTQYF.

The chain couples TRBV3-1 (or the pseudogene TRBV3-2) to TRBJ2-2; TRBD2 agrees at 7 bases. CDR3 length: 15 residues. The V segment lost 1 base and the J segment 8 bases; nucleotides outside the gene matches: 7. CDR1 is LGHDT, CDR2 YNNKEL, per germline (reference sequence). This CDR3 reads CASSQGLLARGELFF. The CDR3, as DNA: TGTGCCAGCAGCCAAGGGTTACTAGCGAGAGGGGAGCTGTTTTTT.

The genes are TRBV15 and TRBJ2-5, with D uncertain. Germline lookup yields CDR1 LNHNV and CDR2 YYDKDF (reference sequence). This CDR3 spans 15 amino acids. The V and J ends lost 1 base and 4 bases respectively, with 13 bases between them. Here the CDR3 DNA reads TGTGCCACCAGCAGAGTTAGCAGTGGTGGAGAGACCCAGTACTTC. Residues: CATSRVSSGGETQYF.

This clone was observed a few times. This chain links TRBV15 with TRBJ1-4, with TRBD1 identical over 7 bases. The trim removed 5 bases at V and 10 bases at J, leaving 13 bases unmatched. The CDR3 spans 15 residues. The germline gives CDR1 LNHNV, CDR2 YYDKDF (reference sequence). For the CDR3, the DNA is TGTGCCACCAGCGGACCTGGACAGGATTGGGGAAAACTGTTTTTT. The encoded protein is CATSGPGQDWGKLFF. The full variable domain, with the rest looked up from reference TRBV15 and TRBJ1-4, is DAMVIQNPRYQVTQFGKPVTLSCSQTLNHNVMYWYQQKSSQAPKLLFHYYDKDFNNEADTPDNFQSRRPNTSFCFLDIRSPGLGDTAMYLCATSGPGQDWGKLFFGSGTQLSVL.

This clone was seen a handful of times. The V call is TRBV27, the J call TRBJ1-5; TRBD1 is a possible D gene (6 bases). The V gene's germline CDR1 is MNHEY and CDR2 SMNVEV (reference sequence). The CDR3 sequence is 13 residues long. The germline V and J ends were trimmed by 3 bases and 6 bases, with 9 bases remaining between them. CDR3 amino acids: CASSLTRGQPQHF. Here the CDR3 DNA reads TGTGCCAGCAGTTTGACCAGGGGTCAGCCCCAGCATTTT.

The chain employs TRBV4-3 and TRBJ1-2; possible D gene TRBD1, 6 bases. Deletions cut 5 bases from V and 2 bases from J, with 15 bases between. Germline lookup yields CDR1 LGHNA and CDR2 YSLEER. The CDR3 has 15 amino acids. This chain's CDR3 is CASSTTQGTNYGYTF. CDR3 DNA sequence: TGCGCCAGCAGCACGACTCAGGGGACGAACTATGGCTACACCTTC.

The chain uses TRBV9 and TRBJ2-4, with D perhaps matching TRBD1 (5 bases). CDR3 length: 18 amino acids. V was cut by 0 bases and J by 4 bases, with 20 bases left in between. From germline, CDR1 is SGDLS and CDR2 YYNGEE. This CDR3 is CASSVGGGRKDGKNIQYF. In DNA, the CDR3 is TGTGCCAGCAGCGTAGGGGGCGGAAGGAAAGATGGGAAAAACATTCAGTACTTC.

This clone appeared once. J is TRBJ2-2 and V is TRBV18; the D gene is possibly TRBD1 (5 bases). With 6 bases removed from V and 4 bases from J, the gap between germline ends came to 15 bases. Germline V CDR1 and CDR2: KGHSH, LQKENI. The CDR3 length is 15 residues. CDR3 nucleotides: TGTGCCAGCTCTCCGCGTGGGGCCTCCACCGGGGAGCTGTTTTTT. Translated: CASSPRGASTGELFF.

Remarks on this clone: A junction end diverges from the germline sequence, so it may reflect a read error. This sequence joins TRBV6-1 and TRBJ2-5; the match to TRBD2 covers 13 bases. Germline V gene lookup returns CDR1 MNHNS and CDR2 SASEGT. CDR3 length: 16 residues. DNA of the CDR3: TGTGCCAGCCGTGAAGGACTAGCGGGAGATCAAGAGACCCAGTACTTC. It yields the protein CASREGLAGDQETQYF.

V gene TRBV10-3 combines with J gene TRBJ1-5; D gene ambiguous. The CDR3 totals 13 residues. With 0 bases removed from V and 6 bases from J, the gap between germline ends came to 6 bases. The germline CDR1 and CDR2 sequences are ENHRY and SYGVKD. The CDR3 loop reads CAISESSGQPQHF. Here the CDR3 DNA reads TGTGCCATCAGTGAGTCTTCCGGTCAGCCCCAGCATTTT.

DNA of the CDR3: TGTGCCAGCAGCTTGATGGGGAGAGAAAAACTGTTTTTT. Translated: CASSLMGREKLFF. This sequence joins TRBV5-8 and TRBJ1-4; D gene unclear. V was pared by 1 base and J by 8 bases, with 9 bases between. The CDR3 contains 13 residues. Per germline, CDR1 SGHTS and CDR2 YDEGEE.

V usage is TRBV9 and J usage is TRBJ1-1; D possibly corresponds to TRBD1 (5 bases). Per germline, CDR1 SGDLS and CDR2 YYNGEE. This CDR3 contains 13 residues. Trimming shortened V by 4 bases and J by 1 base, and 8 bases separated the two germline ends. CDR3 in amino acids: CASSIGGNTEAFF. As DNA, the CDR3 is TGTGCCAGCAGCATCGGGGGGAACACTGAAGCTTTCTTT. The whole variable domain, filled in from reference TRBV9 and TRBJ1-1, reads DSGVTQTPKHLITATGQRVTLRCSPRSGDLSVYWYQQSLDQGLQFLIQYYNGEERAKGNILERFSAQQFPDLHSELNLSSLELGDSALYFCASSIGGNTEAFFGQGTRLTVV.

The chain links TRBV4-1 to TRBJ1-5, with D possibly being TRBD1 (5 bases). This CDR3 is built from 16 residues. From germline, CDR1 is MGHRA and CDR2 YSYEKL. Trimming stripped 0 bases from V and 2 bases from J, with 11 bases between. The CDR3 sequence: CASSQEGARGNQPQHF. CDR3 sequence (DNA): TGCGCCAGCAGCCAAGAAGGGGCCAGGGGCAATCAGCCCCAGCATTTT.

The CDR3 nucleotides read TGCGCCAGCAGCTTGGATTGGGTTGGGGTCAGGGATGGCTACACCTTC. Its protein is CASSLDWVGVRDGYTF. The chain couples TRBV5-1 to TRBJ1-2; tentative D call: TRBD1 (5 bases). V was clipped by 0 bases and J by 6 bases, with 18 bases between them. There are 16 residues in the CDR3. Germline V gene sequence: CDR1 SGHRS, CDR2 YFSETQ.

This chain links TRBV4-1 with TRBJ1-6; D remains ambiguous. The CDR3 sequence is 20 residues long. Germline V gene lookup returns CDR1 MGHRA and CDR2 YSYEKL. V lost 1 base, J lost 0 bases, and 19 bases lay in between. DNA for the CDR3: TGCGCCAGCAGCCAAGCACCAGGATCCTTTCTTAGCTCCTATAATTCACCCCTCCACTTT. This translates into CASSQAPGSFLSSYNSPLHF.

The rearrangement uses TRBV20-1 and TRBJ2-3; D gene ambiguous. The V gene's germline CDR1 is DFQATT and CDR2 SNEGSKA (reference sequence). The germline V and J ends were trimmed by 7 bases and 3 bases, with 8 bases remaining between them. The CDR3 runs 11 residues. The DNA of the CDR3 is TGCAGTGTCTCGCAGACAGATACGCAGTATTTT. Amino acid sequence: CSVSQTDTQYF.

The rearrangement uses TRBV18 and TRBJ1-2; 8 bases fit TRBD1. Germline V gene data show CDR1 as KGHSH and CDR2 as LQKENI. J gave up 3 bases and V 0 bases, and 0 bases lay outside the gene matches. The CDR3 runs to 14 residues. The CDR3 DNA reads as TGTGCCAGCTCACCACCGACAGGGGACTATGGCTACACCTTC. The encoded protein is CASSPPTGDYGYTF.

The V call is TRBV4-3, the J call TRBJ1-5, with 8 nucleotides matching TRBD1. Germline loops: CDR1 LGHNA, CDR2 YSLEER. This CDR3 is built from 15 residues. Trimming removed 3 bases from V and 1 base from J; junction bases left unmatched: 2. This chain's CDR3 is CASSHDRGSNQPQHF. CDR3 nucleotide sequence: TGCGCCAGCAGCCATGACAGGGGCAGCAATCAGCCCCAGCATTTT.

The chain recombines TRBV19 with TRBJ2-7; the match to TRBD1 covers 9 bases. The length of the CDR3 is 15 residues. Germline V gives CDR1 LNHDA, CDR2 SQIVND (reference sequence). The junction had 5 bases not matched to a gene; V was cut back by 3 bases and J by 2 bases. This CDR3 reads CASSIARDRAYEQYF. Written as DNA, the CDR3 is TGTGCCAGTAGTATCGCTCGGGACAGGGCCTACGAGCAGTACTTC.

The chain is built from TRBV29-1 and TRBJ2-7; D possibly corresponds to TRBD2 (5 bases). Germline V lookup: CDR1 SQVTM, CDR2 ANQGSEA. The CDR3 sequence is 13 residues long. Trimming removed 7 bases from V and 2 bases from J, with 15 bases in between. The DNA of the CDR3 is TGCAGCGCTTCGGGCCCGAGGGCCTACGAGCAGTACTTC. Translation: CSASGPRAYEQYF.

The genes are TRBV6-5 and TRBJ2-7, with TRBD1 identical over 11 bases. This CDR3 contains 14 residues. Germline CDR1 is MNHEY and CDR2 is SVGAGI. V dropped 5 bases and J dropped 3; count of bases not matched to a gene: 3. The DNA of the CDR3 is TGTGCCAGCAGTCGGACAGGGGGCGGCTACGAGCAGTACTTC. Translating it yields CASSRTGGGYEQYF.

V is TRBV4-3 and J is TRBJ2-7; 8 nucleotides match TRBD2. Germline V gene sequence: CDR1 LGHNA, CDR2 YSLEER. This CDR3 has 15 residues. V gave up 3 bases and J gave up 2 bases; unmatched junction bases: 6. Here the CDR3 DNA reads TGCGCCAGCAGCCAGTCGGGTAGCGGGGCCTACGAGCAGTACTTC. Residues: CASSQSGSGAYEQYF.

V and J are TRBV27 and TRBJ1-1; D unresolved. The germline V and J ends were trimmed by 1 base and 2 bases, with 11 bases remaining between them. The CDR3 length is 15 residues. Germline V gene data show CDR1 as MNHEY and CDR2 as SMNVEV (reference sequence). In DNA, the CDR3 is TGTGCCAGCAGTTTATTCGGGAGGGTAAACACTGAAGCTTTCTTT. Its protein product is CASSLFGRVNTEAFF.